This T cell receptor beta chain was sequenced for a study of shared clonotypes between healthy human individuals. Findings of the study overall: In general, naive subsets displayed greater estimated richness than memory subsets did. In having few donors, the study represented limited genetic and exposure-history diversity. The naive CD4 repertoires of a few donors were compared, and about 5% of clonotypes were shared.

On sorted subsets, replicate PCRs used 200 to 250 ng DNA, or about 30,000 T cell genomes. Profiling relied on immunoSEQ multiplex PCR, and the TCRdb table lists in-frame clones only, not all of them. The table lists some 900,000 clones, more than 75% of them singletons, with about 1.5% in the top ten. This clone appeared a few times. Antigen unknown. CDR3 length equals 12 residues. Trimming took off 11 bases at V and 5 bases at J, with 12 bases between the two ends. Germline CDR1 reads SNHLY; CDR2 reads FYNNEI. The genes are TRBV2 and TRBJ1-4; tentatively, D is TRBD1 (5 bases). Sequenced input: memory CD4+ T cells sorted from blood. The subset here: CD45RA-negative fraction. The source of this sequence is a young man in good health. The CDR3 sequence: CAGRDHNEKLFF. The CDR3 nucleotides are TGTGCCGGTCGGGACCACAATGAAAAACTGTTTTTT.